This TCR beta chain emerged from a study of shared clonotypes between healthy human individuals. Overall study results and limits: Tissues were not sampled, only blood, and their repertoires likely differ. Larger estimated richness was generally recorded for naive subsets relative to memory subsets.

Selected positively for CCR7 and CD45RO-negative, naive CD8 cells excluded terminally differentiated effector memory CD45RA+ cells. Remarks on this clone: The target antigen is unknown.

CDR1 and CDR2 from the germline V gene are MDHEN and SYDVKM. The CDR3 sequence is 16 residues long. With 1 base clipped from V and 4 bases from J, the junction kept 7 bases outside the gene matches. Genomic DNA per cell subset filled all wells of several immunoSEQ plates. Repertoires were generated with immunoSEQ multiplex PCR, while TCRdb's copy carries only in-frame clones and drops some. The sample has 550,000 to 750,000 clones; about 91% are singletons. Sequencing was carried out using naive CD8+ T cells sorted from blood. The sequence came from a man aged 30 to 45 in good health. The chain recombines TRBV28 with TRBJ2-3; 8 bases align to TRBD1. The DNA of the CDR3 is TGTGCCAGCAGTTTATATCAGGGGGCAATGTCAGATACGCAGTATTTT. This encodes CASSLYQGAMSDTQYF.